The 21 T cell receptor beta chains below were found in one sample sequenced in a study of blood T cell repertoires in COVID-19. Assay used: immunoSEQ multiplex PCR; TCRdb lists only in-frame clones, some missing. The top ten hold approximately 6.2% of the sample, which has some 270,000 clones, about 82% seen once. The material sequenced was peripheral blood. These receptor sequences come from a woman older than 75 with COVID-19, enrolled during active disease.

V is TRBV7-9 and J is TRBJ1-1; 8 nucleotides align to TRBD1. The V gene end was trimmed by 7 bases and the J gene end by 1 base; junction bases not matched to a gene: 5. This CDR3 contains 14 residues. The germline V gene has CDR1 SEHNR and CDR2 FQNEAQ (reference sequence). The CDR3 DNA is TGTGCCAGCACCAATACAGGGGGGAACACTGAAGCTTTCTTT. Protein product: CASTNTGGNTEAFF. The whole variable domain, remainder taken from reference TRBV7-9 and TRBJ1-1, is DTGVSQNPRHKITKRGQNVTFRCDPISEHNRLYWYRQTLGQGPEFLTYFQNEAQLEKSRLLSDRFSAERPKGSFSTLEIQRTEQGDSAMYLCASTNTGGNTEAFFGQGTRLTVV.

The chain recombines TRBV6-5 with TRBJ1-1; 8 bases align to TRBD1. Germline lookup yields CDR1 MNHEY and CDR2 SVGAGI. V trimming: 2 bases; J trimming: 1 base; junction bases outside the gene matches: 3. The length of the CDR3 is 15 residues. The CDR3 here is CASSYRQGKNTEAFF. Written as DNA, the CDR3 is TGTGCCAGCAGTTACAGACAGGGGAAGAACACTGAAGCTTTCTTT.

The rearrangement uses TRBV30 and TRBJ1-2; 7 bases are a match to TRBD1. J was trimmed by 4 bases and V by 3 bases; bases with no gene match: 5. In germline, CDR1 is GTSNPN, CDR2 SVGIG (reference sequence). The CDR3 covers 13 residues. CDR3 nucleotides: TGTGCCTGGAGCCCGGGACAGATCTATGGCTACACCTTC. It yields the protein CAWSPGQIYGYTF.

This clone has just one count. V and J are TRBV28 and TRBJ2-5; possible D gene TRBD2, 6 bases. This CDR3 contains 13 residues. Germline-derived CDR1 and CDR2 are MDHEN and SYDVKM. Trimming cost V 3 bases and J 1 base, with 6 bases left between them. The CDR3 loop is CASSFGSQETQYF. The DNA of the CDR3 is TGTGCCAGCAGTTTCGGGAGCCAAGAGACCCAGTACTTC.

The chain employs TRBV6-2 or TRBV6-3 and TRBJ1-2; D gene ambiguous. Deletions cut 4 bases from V and 2 bases from J, with 5 bases between. Germline V CDR1 and CDR2: MNHEY, SVGEGT. CDR3 length: 12 amino acids. The CDR3 reads CASSSVNYGYTF. CDR3 coding DNA: TGTGCCAGCAGTTCGGTAAACTATGGCTACACCTTC.

The V call is TRBV7-6, the J call TRBJ2-1, with 7 bases lining up with TRBD2. The CDR3 runs to 15 residues. Losses at the gene ends were 6 bases for V and 5 bases for J; bases not matched to a gene: 10. Germline CDR1 reads SGHVS; CDR2 reads FNYEAQ. CDR3 in amino acids: CASSPFGGGDNEQFF. CDR3 in DNA: TGTGCCAGCAGTCCCTTTGGGGGGGGAGACAATGAGCAGTTCTTC.

This sequence joins TRBV6-2 or TRBV6-3 and TRBJ1-5; TRBD1 matches at 7 bases. The V gene's germline CDR1 is MNHEY and CDR2 SVGEGT. This CDR3 is 21 amino acids long. V was pared by 0 bases and J by 0 bases, with 17 bases of the junction left unmatched. CDR3 DNA sequence: TGTGCCAGCAGTTACTCGAATGTCAGGGGGACCCTAGCCTCTAGCAATCAGCCCCAGCATTTT. Its protein is CASSYSNVRGTLASSNQPQHF.

Only a few counts were recorded for this clone. CDR3 bases: TGTGCCAGCAGCTTGGAGTTGGCATCTGGAAACACCATATATTTT. Its translation: CASSLELASGNTIYF. The chain carries TRBV5-5 and TRBJ1-3; D not resolved. Trimming cost V 0 bases and J 1 base, with 8 bases left between them. Germline V gives CDR1 SGHKS, CDR2 YYEKEE (reference sequence). The CDR3 runs to 15 residues.

The CDR3 protein is CASSPIEGPQHF. CDR3 nucleotide sequence: TGTGCCAGCAGTCCTATCGAGGGGCCCCAGCATTTT. The rearrangement uses TRBV6-5 and TRBJ1-5; D gene uncertain. This CDR3 is built from 12 residues. Germline V CDR1 and CDR2: MNHEY, SVGAGI. The V end was cut by 5 bases, the J end by 9 bases, with 11 bases between.

Only one count was recorded for this clone. The V and J genes are TRBV18 and TRBJ2-7; 12 bases match TRBD2. Germline assignment: CDR1 KGHSH and CDR2 LQKENI. Unmatched junction bases numbered 0, after V lost 4 bases and J lost 5 bases. CDR3 length: 13 amino acids. Here the CDR3 reads CASSRLAGDEQYV. The DNA of the CDR3 is TGTGCCAGCTCACGACTAGCGGGGGACGAGCAGTACGTC.

This sequence joins TRBV30 and TRBJ2-3, with 14 bases fitting TRBD2. CDR1 is GTSNPN, CDR2 SVGIG, per germline (reference sequence). Trimming at V came to 7 bases and at J to 6 bases, leaving 6 bases not matched to a gene. The CDR3 loop spans 14 amino acids. The DNA of the CDR3 is TGTGCCTCGACTAGCGGGGGGGTCGGGGATACGCAGTATTTT. Translation gives CASTSGGVGDTQYF.

The sample holds one count of this clone. V and J are TRBV10-3 and TRBJ1-3; possibly TRBD1 for D (5 bases). Trimming took off 8 bases at V and 0 bases at J, with 11 bases between the two ends. This CDR3 has 14 amino acids. The V gene's germline CDR1 is ENHRY and CDR2 SYGVKD. This CDR3 is CAISDSLSGNTIYF. CDR3 sequence (DNA): TGTGCCATCTCCGACAGCCTCTCTGGAAACACCATATATTTT.

This rearrangement joins TRBV4-2 to TRBJ1-4; 8 bases are shared with TRBD1. V trimming: 1 base; J trimming: 5 bases; junction bases outside the gene matches: 12. Germline-derived CDR1 and CDR2 are LGHNA and YNFKEQ. CDR3 length equals 18 residues. CDR3 sequence (DNA): TGTGCCAGCAGCCAAGTAGGACAGGGTGGGCCTTCGAATGAAAAACTGTTTTTT. The encoded protein is CASSQVGQGGPSNEKLFF.

The genes are TRBV5-1 and TRBJ1-2; 7 bases are shared with TRBD1. The CDR3 contains 15 residues. Germline assignment: CDR1 SGHRS and CDR2 YFSETQ. The ends lost 0 bases at V and 8 bases at J; junction bases unmatched: 10. CDR3 region: CASSLGGGNEWGYTF. The CDR3 DNA reads TGCGCCAGCAGCTTGGGAGGGGGCAATGAATGGGGCTACACCTTC.

The V and J genes are TRBV9 and TRBJ2-1; D might be TRBD2 (6 bases). The CDR3 covers 15 residues. CDR1 and CDR2 (germline): SGDLS, YYNGEE. V lost 4 bases and J 5 bases, leaving 16 bases between the germline ends. CDR3 coding DNA: TGTGCCAGCAGCCCTCCTCCGGGACTCGACAATGAGCAGTTCTTC. Amino acids: CASSPPPGLDNEQFF.

In this sample, this clone turned up a few times. The chain links TRBV5-1 to TRBJ1-1; 9 positions match TRBD1. The trim removed 4 bases at V and 2 bases at J, leaving 6 bases unmatched. The CDR3 sequence is 15 residues long. CDR1 and CDR2 (germline): SGHRS, YFSETQ. The CDR3 spells CASSDRQGGNTEAFF. The CDR3, as DNA: TGCGCCAGCAGCGACAGACAGGGGGGCAACACTGAAGCTTTCTTT.

This chain joins TRBV19 and TRBJ1-6; 9 nucleotides match TRBD1. The CDR3 is 15 residues long. Germline trimming cut 6 bases from V and 4 bases from J; bases unmatched to any gene: 4. Germline V CDR1 and CDR2: LNHDA, SQIVND (reference sequence). The CDR3 loop is CASRPGQGYNSPLHF. CDR3 bases: TGTGCCAGTAGACCGGGACAGGGTTATAATTCACCCCTCCACTTT.

The chain recombines TRBV28 with TRBJ1-6, with D uncertain. Germline assignment: CDR1 MDHEN and CDR2 SYDVKM. The CDR3 spans 16 residues. The V end was cut by 7 bases, the J end by 0 bases, with 13 bases between. CDR3 DNA sequence: TGTGCCAGCAAGTGGCCAGTCAGCTCCTATAATTCACCCCTCCACTTT. Protein sequence: CASKWPVSSYNSPLHF.

The chain is built from TRBV19 and TRBJ1-5, with TRBD1 matching 7 bases. This CDR3 spans 18 amino acids. The V and J ends lost 0 bases and 9 bases, in that order; junction bases with no gene match: 17. Germline assignment: CDR1 LNHDA and CDR2 SQIVND (reference sequence). The CDR3 is CASSIDLRGGQRQWPQHF. The CDR3, as DNA: TGTGCCAGTAGTATAGACCTCCGAGGGGGACAGCGACAATGGCCCCAGCATTTT.

This sequence joins TRBV6-5 and TRBJ1-2; weak D call: TRBD1 (5 bases). This CDR3 region has 13 residues. V dropped 2 bases and J dropped 4 bases, with 8 bases sitting between them. Germline assignment: CDR1 MNHEY and CDR2 SVGAGI. In DNA, the CDR3 is TGTGCCAGCAGTTACGCCGACAGCTATGGCTACACCTTC. Its protein product is CASSYADSYGYTF.

The rearrangement joins TRBV15 to TRBJ1-2; D unclear. The CDR3 spans 12 residues. Trimming pared 4 bases from V and 4 bases from J, leaving 7 bases between. CDR1 and CDR2 (germline): LNHNV, YYDKDF (reference sequence). CDR3 coding DNA: TGTGCCACCAGCAACCGACTCTATGGCTACACCTTC. Translation: CATSNRLYGYTF. Looking up the rest from reference TRBV15 and TRBJ1-2 gives the full variable domain: DAMVIQNPRYQVTQFGKPVTLSCSQTLNHNVMYWYQQKSSQAPKLLFHYYDKDFNNEADTPDNFQSRRPNTSFCFLDIRSPGLGDTAMYLCATSNRLYGYTFGSGTRLTVV.